This T cell receptor beta chain was profiled in a study of blood T cell repertoires in COVID-19. Some clones are missing from TCRdb's copy, which holds only in-frame ones; the method was immunoSEQ multiplex PCR. The sample comprises about 150,000 clones, just under 85% of which are singletons, and about 29% rests with the top ten. This TCR derives from a woman aged 55 to 70 with acute or convalescent COVID-19. The sample was peripheral blood.

The CDR3 reads CASSPRSPGQGASNTEAFF. DNA for the CDR3: TGCGCCAGCAGCCCCCGTTCCCCGGGACAGGGGGCTTCGAACACTGAAGCTTTCTTT. The J gene is TRBJ1-1, the V gene TRBV5-1, with 12 bases that match TRBD1. CDR3 length: 19 amino acids. Germline-derived CDR1 and CDR2 are SGHRS and YFSETQ. The ends lost 4 bases at V and 1 base at J; junction bases unmatched: 14.